This TCR beta chain was observed in a study of blood T cells in healthy people across ages. The study drew donors from healthy Caucasian individuals in Russia aged about 6 to 90. Isolation of PBMCs gave at least 7 million cells per sample. The second PCR ran about 6 to 12 cycles with a sample-barcoded 5' primer and J-beta primers. Tagging of each cDNA molecule was performed by a template-switch adaptor with 12 random nucleotides. TCRdb independently ran MiXCR on the 5' RACE reads; one entry per CDR3 protein. The sample yields about 970,000 distinct CDR3 sequences, 51% seen once. The CDR3 has 16 amino acids. Germline assignment: CDR1 SGHRS and CDR2 YFSETQ. V was trimmed by 4 bases and J by 3 bases, leaving 19 bases between them.

The chain combines TRBV5-1 with TRBJ1-1; the D gene is possibly TRBD1 (6 bases). The sequence came from a woman aged 60-70 years in good health. Source material: blood. The CDR3 here is CASSTADPSGDTEAFF. In nucleotides, the CDR3 is TGCGCCAGCAGCACGGCGGATCCCTCAGGGGACACTGAAGCTTTCTTT.